These T cell receptor delta chains were read from a single sample in a study of Vδ1+ human thymocytes. TCRdb redid the clone calls on the multiplex PCR reads with CATT. The repertoire consists of about 25,000 delta-chain clones, with 7.4% occurring once and the leading ten covering about 1%. The sequenced sample was Vdelta1+ gamma-delta thymocytes from the thymus. These receptors originate from a girl less than two years old who had congenital heart surgery. Each CDR3 is given without its conserved first and last residue. Fields, in order: J gene, V gene, CDR3 protein.

J: TRDJ1; V: TRDV1; CDR3: ALGRWGYAGDKLI
J: TRDJ1; V: TRDV1; CDR3: ALGELGPPRLHTDKLI
J: TRDJ1; V: TRDV1; CDR3: ALGEQQRVRRGDRLI
J: TRDJ1; V: TRDV1; CDR3: ALGEQLRAGTKKITDKLI
J: TRDJ1; V: TRDV1; CDR3: ALGEAPGVGAPYTDKLI
J: TRDJ1; V: TRDV1; CDR3: ALGGKDTGGPYTDKLI
J: TRDJ1; V: TRDV2; CDR3: ARDFTVSHWGNDTDKLI
J: TRDJ1; V: TRDV1; CDR3: ALGELLPSWGDHTDKLI
J: TRDJ1; V: TRDV1; CDR3: ALGEPRMLPYPPGDKLI
J: TRDJ1; V: TRDV1; CDR3: ALGETGYWGPYTDKLI
J: TRDJ1; V: TRDV1; CDR3: ALGELPDTGRTDKLI
J: TRDJ1; V: TRDV1; CDR3: ALGKLFSAIPLGGGYADKLI